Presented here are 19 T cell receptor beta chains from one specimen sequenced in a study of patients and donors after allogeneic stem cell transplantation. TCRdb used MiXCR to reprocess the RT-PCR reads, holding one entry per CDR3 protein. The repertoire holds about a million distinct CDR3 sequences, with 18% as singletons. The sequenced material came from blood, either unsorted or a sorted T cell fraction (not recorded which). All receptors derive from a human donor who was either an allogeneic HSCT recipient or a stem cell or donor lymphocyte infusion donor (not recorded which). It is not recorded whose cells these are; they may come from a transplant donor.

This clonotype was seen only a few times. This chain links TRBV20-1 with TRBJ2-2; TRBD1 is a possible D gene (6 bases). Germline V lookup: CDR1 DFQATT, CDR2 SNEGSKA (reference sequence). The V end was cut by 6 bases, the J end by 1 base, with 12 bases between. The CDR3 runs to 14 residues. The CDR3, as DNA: TGCAGTGCGCACAGGGTCGAGAACACCGGGGAGCTGTTTTTT. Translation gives CSAHRVENTGELFF.

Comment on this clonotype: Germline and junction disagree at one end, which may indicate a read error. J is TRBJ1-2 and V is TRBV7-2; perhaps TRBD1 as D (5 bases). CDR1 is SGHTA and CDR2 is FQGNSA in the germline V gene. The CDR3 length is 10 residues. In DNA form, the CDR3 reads TGTGCCAGCAGCCAACGACAGCCCTCCTTC. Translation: CASSQRQPSF.

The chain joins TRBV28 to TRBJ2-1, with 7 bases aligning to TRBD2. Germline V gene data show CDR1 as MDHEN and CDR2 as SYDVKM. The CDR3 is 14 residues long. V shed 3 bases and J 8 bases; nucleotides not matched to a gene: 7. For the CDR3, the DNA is TGTGCCAGCAGTTTCAGCGGGAAGAAAGATGAGCAGTTCTTC. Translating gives CASSFSGKKDEQFF. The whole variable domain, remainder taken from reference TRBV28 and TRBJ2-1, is DVKVTQSSRYLVKRTGEKVFLECVQDMDHENMFWYRQDPGLGLRLIYFSYDVKMKEKGDIPEGYSVSREKKERFSLILESASTNQTSMYLCASSFSGKKDEQFFGPGTRLTVL.

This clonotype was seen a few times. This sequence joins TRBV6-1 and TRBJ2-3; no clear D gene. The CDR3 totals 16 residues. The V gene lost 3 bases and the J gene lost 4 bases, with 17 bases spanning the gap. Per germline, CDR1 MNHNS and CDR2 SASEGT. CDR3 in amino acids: CASSDGLRRRADTQYF. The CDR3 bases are TGTGCCAGCAGTGATGGCTTGCGGAGAAGGGCAGATACGCAGTATTTT.

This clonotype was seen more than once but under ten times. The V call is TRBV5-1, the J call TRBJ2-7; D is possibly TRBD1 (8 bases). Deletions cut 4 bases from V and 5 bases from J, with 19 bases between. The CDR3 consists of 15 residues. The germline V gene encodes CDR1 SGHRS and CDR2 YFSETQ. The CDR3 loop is CASSILTGEGHEQYF. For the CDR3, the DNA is TGCGCCAGCAGCATACTGACAGGGGAGGGACACGAGCAGTACTTC.

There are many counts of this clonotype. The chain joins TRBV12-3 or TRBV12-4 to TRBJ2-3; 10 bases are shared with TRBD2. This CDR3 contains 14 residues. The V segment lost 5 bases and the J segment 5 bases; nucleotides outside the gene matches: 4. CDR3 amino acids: CASSPLAGEDTQYF. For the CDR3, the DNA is TGTGCCAGCAGTCCTCTAGCGGGGGAAGATACGCAGTATTTT.

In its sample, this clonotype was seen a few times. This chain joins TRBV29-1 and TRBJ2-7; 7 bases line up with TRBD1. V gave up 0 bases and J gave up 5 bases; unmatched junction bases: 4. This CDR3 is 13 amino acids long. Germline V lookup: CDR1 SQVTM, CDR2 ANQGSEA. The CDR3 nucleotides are TGCAGCGTTGAAGATGTCAGGGGGAACGAGCAGTACTTC. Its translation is CSVEDVRGNEQYF.

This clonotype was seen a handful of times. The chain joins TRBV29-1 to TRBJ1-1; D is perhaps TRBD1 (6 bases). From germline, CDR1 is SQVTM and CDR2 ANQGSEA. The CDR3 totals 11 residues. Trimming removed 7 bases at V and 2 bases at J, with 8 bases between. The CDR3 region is CSGGHNTEAFF. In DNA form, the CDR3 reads TGCAGCGGGGGACACAACACTGAAGCTTTCTTT.

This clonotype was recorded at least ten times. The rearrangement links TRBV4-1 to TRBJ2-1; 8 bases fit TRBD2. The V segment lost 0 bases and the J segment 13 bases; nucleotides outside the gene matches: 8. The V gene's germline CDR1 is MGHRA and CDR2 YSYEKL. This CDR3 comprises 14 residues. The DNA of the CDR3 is TGCGCCAGCAGCCAAGAAGGGATAGCGGGGAGTCAGTTCTTC. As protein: CASSQEGIAGSQFF.

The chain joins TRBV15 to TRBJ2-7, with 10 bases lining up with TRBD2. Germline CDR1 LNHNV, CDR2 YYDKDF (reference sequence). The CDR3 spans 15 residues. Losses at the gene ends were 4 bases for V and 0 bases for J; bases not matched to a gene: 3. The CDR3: CATSKLAGSSYEQYF. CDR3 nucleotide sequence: TGTGCCACCAGCAAACTAGCGGGGAGCTCCTACGAGCAGTACTTC.

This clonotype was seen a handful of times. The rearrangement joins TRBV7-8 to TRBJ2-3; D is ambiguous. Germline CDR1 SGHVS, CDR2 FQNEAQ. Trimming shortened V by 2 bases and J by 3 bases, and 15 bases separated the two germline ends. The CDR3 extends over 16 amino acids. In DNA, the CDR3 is TGTGCCAGCAGCTTAACGCTGGGTATGGTTACAGATACGCAGTATTTT. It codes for CASSLTLGMVTDTQYF. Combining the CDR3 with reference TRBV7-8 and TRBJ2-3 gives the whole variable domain GAGVSQSPRYKVAKRGQDVALRCDPISGHVSLFWYQQALGQGPEFLTYFQNEAQLDKSGLPSDRFFAERPEGSVSTLKIQRTQQEDSAVYLCASSLTLGMVTDTQYFGPGTRLTVL.

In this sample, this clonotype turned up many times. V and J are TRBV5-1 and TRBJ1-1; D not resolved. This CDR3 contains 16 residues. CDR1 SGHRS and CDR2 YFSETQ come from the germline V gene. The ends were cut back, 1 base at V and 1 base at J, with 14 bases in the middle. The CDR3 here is CASSLSLVGRNTEAFF. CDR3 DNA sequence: TGCGCCAGCAGCTTGTCATTGGTTGGCAGGAACACTGAAGCTTTCTTT.

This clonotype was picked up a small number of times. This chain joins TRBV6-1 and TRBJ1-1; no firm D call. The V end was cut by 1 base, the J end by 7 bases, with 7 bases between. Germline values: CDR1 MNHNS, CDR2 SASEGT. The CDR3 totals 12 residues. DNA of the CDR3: TGTGCCAGCAGTGAAGGGGGTTTTGAAGCTTTCTTT. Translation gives CASSEGGFEAFF.

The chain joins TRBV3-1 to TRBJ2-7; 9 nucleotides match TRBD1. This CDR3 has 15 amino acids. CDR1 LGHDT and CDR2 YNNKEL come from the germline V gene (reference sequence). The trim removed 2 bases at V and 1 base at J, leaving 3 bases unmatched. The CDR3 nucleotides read TGTGCCAGCAGCCAACTGGGACAGGGTTCCTACGAGCAGTACTTC. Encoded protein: CASSQLGQGSYEQYF.

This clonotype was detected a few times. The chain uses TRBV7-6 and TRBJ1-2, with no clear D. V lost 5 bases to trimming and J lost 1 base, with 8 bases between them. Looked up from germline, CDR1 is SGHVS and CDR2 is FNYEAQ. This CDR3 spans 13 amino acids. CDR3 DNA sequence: TGTGCCAGCAGCACGAACCTTAACTATGGCTACACCTTC. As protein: CASSTNLNYGYTF.

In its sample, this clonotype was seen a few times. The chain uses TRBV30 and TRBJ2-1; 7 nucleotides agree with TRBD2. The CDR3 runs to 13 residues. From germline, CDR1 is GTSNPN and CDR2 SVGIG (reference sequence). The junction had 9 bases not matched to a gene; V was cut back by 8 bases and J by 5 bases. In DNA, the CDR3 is TGTGCCGGGGGGGTGGGTATGGACAATGAGCAGTTCTTC. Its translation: CAGGVGMDNEQFF.

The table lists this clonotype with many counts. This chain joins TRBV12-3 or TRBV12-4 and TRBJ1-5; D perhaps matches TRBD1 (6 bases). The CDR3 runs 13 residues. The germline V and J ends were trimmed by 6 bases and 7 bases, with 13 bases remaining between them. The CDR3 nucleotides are TGTGCCAGCAGACTTACAGGGTACCAGCCCCAGCATTTT. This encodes CASRLTGYQPQHF.

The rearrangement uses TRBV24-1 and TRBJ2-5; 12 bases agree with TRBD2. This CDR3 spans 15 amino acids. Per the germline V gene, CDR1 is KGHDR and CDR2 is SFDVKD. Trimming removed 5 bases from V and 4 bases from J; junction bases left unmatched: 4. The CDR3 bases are TGTGCCACCAGTGCAACGGGACTAGCGGGAGAGACCCAGTACTTC. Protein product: CATSATGLAGETQYF.

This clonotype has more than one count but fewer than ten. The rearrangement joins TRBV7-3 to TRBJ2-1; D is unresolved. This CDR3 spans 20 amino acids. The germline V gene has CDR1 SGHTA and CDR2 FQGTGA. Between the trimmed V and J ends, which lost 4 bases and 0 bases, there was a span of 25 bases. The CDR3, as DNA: TGTGCCAGCAGCTATCCGAGACGGCTTGCCGGGCTAAGCTCCTACAATGAGCAGTTCTTC. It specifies CASSYPRRLAGLSSYNEQFF.